This T cell receptor beta chain was sequenced for a study of blood T cell repertoires in COVID-19 (dated by TCRdb to 2018 to 2020). Context from the whole study: Collaborator samples came from the United States, Italy and Spain and covered acute and convalescent phases of COVID-19. The prospective study material was composed of cDNA or gDNA derived from T cells, B-cell-depleted T cells, or PBMCs. Deeply sampled blood TCRbeta repertoires from subjects exposed to, actively infected with, or recovered from COVID-19 were included in the dataset. The repertoires were released in a freely available public database intended as a resource for research on the immune response to SARS-CoV-2. The samples were drawn from two sources: the first 160 participants of the ongoing ImmuneRACE study, and 1,000 to 1,500 subjects contributed by 6 global collaborators. Sample metadata almost always included a de-identified subject ID, COVID-19 status, age in years and sex. Where available, HLA class I and class II types were obtained from metadata supplied by the sample provider rather than from assay-based typing. General conclusions and limits of the study: How much clinical and demographic metadata was included differed by source and by participant, and the metadata was provided uncurated.

Reading the germline V gene gives CDR1 MNHEY and CDR2 SVGEGT. From V the trimming removes 4 bases and from J it removes 3 bases, while the gene matches leave 9 bases of the junction unaccounted for. The CDR3 runs 16 amino acids, cysteine and phenylalanine included. This entry keeps only the CDR3 DNA: 48 bases, framed from base 1. This clone was counted a few times. Its antigen is still unknown. Base-call qualities are not available, and no considerably larger clone is one nucleotide away. TCRbeta CDR3 regions were amplified from genomic DNA by means of the immunoSEQ Assay, a bias-controlled multiplex PCR. The published analysis was carried out like this. The number of nucleated cells in each sample was estimated by amplification of reference gene primers within the assay. To quantify the absolute abundance of each unique TCRbeta CDR3 rearrangement, sequence reads were collapsed and filtered. For each sample, productive Simpson clonality was calculated as the square root of Simpson's diversity index across productive rearrangements. TCRdb took over this immuneACCESS table, retaining in-frame rearrangements with V and J assigned. Such tables are incomplete; in checked studies, under half of the missing clones stem from an unresolved V gene, and the remainder is unexplained. From that table come the V and J calls and clone size; the DNA was used to work out D and trimming. The sample profile shows some 310,000 clones; around 86% of them were found once. Of the sample, 1% falls within the top ten clones.

Collaborating institutions collected whole blood in K2EDTA tubes following their own protocols. For TCRbeta analysis, collaborator samples were shipped as frozen whole blood, as isolated PBMCs, or as DNA extracted from either sample type. Sequenced sample: peripheral blood. This TCR was recovered from a man aged 45-65 years with active or convalescent COVID-19. The rearranged chain carries TRBV6-2 or TRBV6-3 and TRBJ1-5, with 7 central nucleotides matching TRBD1. The DNA sequence is TGTGCCAGCAGTTCCTTTATAACAGGGGTCAATCAGCCCCAGCATTTT. Its translation reads: CASSSFITGVNQPQHF.